This T cell receptor (beta chain) was profiled in a study of cytomegalovirus exposure and HLA in healthy donors. V lost 6 bases and J 2 bases, leaving 11 bases between the germline ends. Germline V CDR1 and CDR2: MDHEN, SYDVKM. The CDR3 length is 14 residues. The PCR contained 60 Vbeta and 13 Jbeta primers. The assay was immunoSEQ multiplex PCR, and TCRdb's table has in-frame clones only and misses some. The sample consists of 200,000 to 250,000 clones, about three quarters of them appearing once. Sequencing was performed on PBMCs. The V call is TRBV28, the J call TRBJ1-5; D gene ambiguous. The receptor comes from a man aged 40-50 years in good health and CMV-seronegative. CDR3 DNA: TGTGCCAGCAGAACCACCGGTGGCAATCAGCCCCAGCATTTT. It is translated as CASRTTGGNQPQHF.